This is a list of T cell receptor beta chains from one sample in a study of blood T cell repertoires in COVID-19. Sequenced by immunoSEQ multiplex PCR; TCRdb stores in-frame clones only, minus some. The data show 90,000 to 150,000 clones, roughly 80% seen once. The source material was peripheral blood. Receptors originate from a man aged 70 or older with acute or convalescent COVID-19. The CDR3 runs from the conserved cysteine through the conserved F or W. The D gene is left open where the match is weak. Rows may omit the clone size; those that give it use once, few, many or a size class.

d_gene: -
j_gene: TRBJ1-3
v_gene: TRBV12-3/TRBV12-4
abundance: -
CDR3aa: CASSPTSGNTIYF
CDR3nt: TGTGCCAGCAGTCCCACATCTGGAAACACCATATATTTT

d_gene: TRBD2
j_gene: TRBJ2-1
v_gene: TRBV30
abundance: -
CDR3aa: CAGQNSGGTEQFF
CDR3nt: TGTGCTGGTCAGAATAGCGGGGGGACTGAGCAGTTCTTC

d_gene: TRBD1
j_gene: TRBJ1-2
v_gene: TRBV6-5
abundance: -
CDR3aa: CASSLTGVYGYTF
CDR3nt: TGTGCCAGCAGTTTAACAGGGGTCTATGGCTACACCTTC

d_gene: -
j_gene: TRBJ2-6
v_gene: TRBV9
abundance: once
CDR3aa: CASSPQGGSSGANVLTF
CDR3nt: TGTGCCAGCAGCCCTCAGGGGGGTAGCTCTGGGGCCAACGTCCTGACTTTC

d_gene: TRBD1
j_gene: TRBJ1-5
v_gene: TRBV2
abundance: -
CDR3aa: CASSPQGARQPQHF
CDR3nt: TGTGCCAGCAGTCCCCAGGGGGCGCGGCAGCCCCAGCATTTT

d_gene: TRBD2
j_gene: TRBJ2-1
v_gene: TRBV19
abundance: -
CDR3aa: CASRPIAGGPEQFF
CDR3nt: TGTGCCAGTAGGCCGATAGCGGGAGGCCCCGAGCAGTTCTTC

d_gene: -
j_gene: TRBJ2-3
v_gene: TRBV4-1
abundance: few
CDR3aa: CASSNWAGDDTQYF
CDR3nt: TGCGCCAGCAGCAATTGGGCAGGGGACGATACGCAGTATTTT

d_gene: -
j_gene: TRBJ1-1
v_gene: TRBV5-5
abundance: -
CDR3aa: CASSLVGLMNTEAFF
CDR3nt: TGTGCCAGCAGCTTGGTGGGACTCATGAACACTGAAGCTTTCTTT

d_gene: TRBD1
j_gene: TRBJ1-1
v_gene: TRBV30
abundance: -
CDR3aa: CAWHSDREYTEAFF
CDR3nt: TGTGCCTGGCATTCGGACAGGGAGTACACTGAAGCTTTCTTT

d_gene: -
j_gene: TRBJ1-1
v_gene: TRBV18
abundance: -
CDR3aa: CASSPPGSGFDTEAFF
CDR3nt: TGTGCCAGCTCACCACCCGGTTCCGGGTTTGACACTGAAGCTTTCTTT

d_gene: TRBD1
j_gene: TRBJ2-2
v_gene: TRBV19
abundance: -
CDR3aa: CASSMAGGTGELFF
CDR3nt: TGTGCCAGTAGTATGGCAGGGGGCACCGGGGAGCTGTTTTTT

d_gene: TRBD1
j_gene: TRBJ1-4
v_gene: TRBV3-1/TRBV3-2
abundance: once
CDR3aa: CASSLGQGSEKLFF
CDR3nt: TGTGCCAGCAGCCTCGGACAGGGGAGTGAAAAACTGTTTTTT

d_gene: TRBD2
j_gene: TRBJ2-5
v_gene: TRBV3-1/TRBV3-2
abundance: -
CDR3aa: CASSQVKTGGSLTETQYF
CDR3nt: TGTGCCAGCAGCCAAGTAAAAACGGGGGGTTCTCTAACGGAGACCCAGTACTTC

d_gene: -
j_gene: TRBJ2-3
v_gene: TRBV9
abundance: -
CDR3aa: CASSEWTGYSTDTQYF
CDR3nt: TGTGCCAGCAGCGAGTGGACTGGGTATAGCACAGATACGCAGTATTTT

d_gene: -
j_gene: TRBJ2-5
v_gene: TRBV12-3/TRBV12-4
abundance: -
CDR3aa: CASNLSGGETQYF
CDR3nt: TGTGCCAGCAACTTGAGTGGAGGAGAGACCCAGTACTTC

d_gene: -
j_gene: TRBJ2-2
v_gene: TRBV7-9
abundance: -
CDR3aa: CASTKFTGVTGELFF
CDR3nt: TGTGCCAGCACCAAGTTTACGGGGGTGACCGGGGAGCTGTTTTTT

d_gene: -
j_gene: TRBJ2-7
v_gene: TRBV3-1/TRBV3-2
abundance: -
CDR3aa: CASSQEFRYEQYF
CDR3nt: TGTGCCAGCAGCCAAGAATTCCGCTACGAGCAGTACTTC

d_gene: -
j_gene: TRBJ1-5
v_gene: TRBV28
abundance: few
CDR3aa: CASSRTGQPQHF
CDR3nt: TGTGCCAGCAGCCGTACCGGTCAGCCCCAGCATTTT